This T cell receptor (beta chain) was documented in a study of T cell responses to AZD1222 COVID-19 vaccine. Findings and limits, study-wide: Baseline antibody screening turned up just six or seven seropositive AZD1222 recipients.

Worth noting for this clone: Its antigen remains unidentified.

Generated by immunoSEQ multiplex PCR, the TCRdb table keeps only in-frame clones and is missing some. The sample yields about 95,000 clones, roughly nine tenths seen once. This CDR3 has 14 amino acids. J lost 8 bases, V lost 6 bases, and 4 bases had no gene match. The chain joins TRBV6-7 to TRBJ1-6; 10 bases agree with TRBD1. TRBV6-7 is recorded as an ORF, its role being uncertain. The sample consisted of peripheral blood, taken on day 0 of AZD1222 vaccination. This receptor was identified in an adult in good health. CDR3 sequence reads: CASSLGQGHSPLHF. The CDR3 DNA reads as TGTGCCAGCAGCCTGGGACAGGGGCATTCACCCCTCCACTTT.